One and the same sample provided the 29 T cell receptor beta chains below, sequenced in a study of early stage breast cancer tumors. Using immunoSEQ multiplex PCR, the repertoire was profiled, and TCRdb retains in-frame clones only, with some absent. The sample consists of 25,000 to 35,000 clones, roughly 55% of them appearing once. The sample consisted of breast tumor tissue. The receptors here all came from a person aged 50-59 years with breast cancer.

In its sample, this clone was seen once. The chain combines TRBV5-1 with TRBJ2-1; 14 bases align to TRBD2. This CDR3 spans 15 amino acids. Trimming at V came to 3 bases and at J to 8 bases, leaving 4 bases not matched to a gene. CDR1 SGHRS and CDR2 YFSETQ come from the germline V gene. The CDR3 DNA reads TGCGCCAGCAGCTGGGGACTAGCGGGAGCCCATGAGCAGTTCTTC. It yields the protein CASSWGLAGAHEQFF.

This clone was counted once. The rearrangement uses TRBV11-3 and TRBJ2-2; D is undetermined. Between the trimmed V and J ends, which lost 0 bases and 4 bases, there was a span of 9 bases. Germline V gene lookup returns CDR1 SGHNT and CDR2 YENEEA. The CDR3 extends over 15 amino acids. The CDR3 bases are TGTGCCAGCAGCTTAGATCCGGCTTTCACCGGGGAGCTGTTTTTT. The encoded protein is CASSLDPAFTGELFF.

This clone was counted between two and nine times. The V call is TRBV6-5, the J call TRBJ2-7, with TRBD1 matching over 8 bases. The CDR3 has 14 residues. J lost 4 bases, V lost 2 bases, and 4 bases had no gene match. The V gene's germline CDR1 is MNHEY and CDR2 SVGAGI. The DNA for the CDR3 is TGTGCCAGCAGTTACCAGGGGGCTGGGTACGAGCAGTACTTC. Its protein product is CASSYQGAGYEQYF.

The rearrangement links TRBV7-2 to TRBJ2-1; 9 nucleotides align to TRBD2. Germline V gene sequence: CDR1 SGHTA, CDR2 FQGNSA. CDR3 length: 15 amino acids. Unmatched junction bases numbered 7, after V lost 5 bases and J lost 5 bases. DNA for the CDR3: TGTGCCAGCAGCCAGACTAGCGGTCCCCACAATGAGCAGTTCTTC. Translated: CASSQTSGPHNEQFF. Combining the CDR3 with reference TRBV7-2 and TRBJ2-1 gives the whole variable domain GAGVSQSPSNKVTEKGKDVELRCDPISGHTALYWYRQSLGQGLEFLIYFQGNSAPDKSGLPSDRFSAERTGGSVSTLTIQRTQQEDSAVYLCASSQTSGPHNEQFFGPGTRLTVL.

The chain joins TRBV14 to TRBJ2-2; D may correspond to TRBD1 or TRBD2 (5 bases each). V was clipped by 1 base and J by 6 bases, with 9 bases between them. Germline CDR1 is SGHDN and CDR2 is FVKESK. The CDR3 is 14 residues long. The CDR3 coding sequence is TGTGCCAGCAGCCAAGTACTAGGGGCCGGGGAGCTGTTTTTT. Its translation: CASSQVLGAGELFF.

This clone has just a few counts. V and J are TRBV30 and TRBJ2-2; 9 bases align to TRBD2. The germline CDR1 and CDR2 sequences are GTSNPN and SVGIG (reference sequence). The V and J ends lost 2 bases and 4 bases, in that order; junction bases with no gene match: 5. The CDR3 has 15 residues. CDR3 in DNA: TGTGCCTGGAGTCTAGCGGGATTAGGCACCGGGGAGCTGTTTTTT. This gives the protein CAWSLAGLGTGELFF.

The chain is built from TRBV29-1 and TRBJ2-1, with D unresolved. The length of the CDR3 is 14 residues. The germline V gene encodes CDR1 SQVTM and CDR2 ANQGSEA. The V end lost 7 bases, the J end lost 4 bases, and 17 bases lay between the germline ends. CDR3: CSAAGPPFYNEQFF. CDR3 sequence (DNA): TGCAGCGCCGCCGGGCCCCCCTTTTACAATGAGCAGTTCTTC.

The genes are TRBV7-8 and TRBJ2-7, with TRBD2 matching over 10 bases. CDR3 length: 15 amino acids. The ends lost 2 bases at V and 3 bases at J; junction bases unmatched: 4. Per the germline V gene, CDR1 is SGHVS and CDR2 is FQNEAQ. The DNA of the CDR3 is TGTGCCAGCAGCTTACAGCGGGAGGGGGTCTACGAGCAGTACTTC. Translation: CASSLQREGVYEQYF.

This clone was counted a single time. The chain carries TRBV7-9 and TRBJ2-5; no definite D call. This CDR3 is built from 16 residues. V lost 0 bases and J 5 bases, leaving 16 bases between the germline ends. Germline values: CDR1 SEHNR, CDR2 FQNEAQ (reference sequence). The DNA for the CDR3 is TGTGCCAGCAGCTTAGCGCTTAACTCTGGACGGGAGACCCAGTACTTC. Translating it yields CASSLALNSGRETQYF.

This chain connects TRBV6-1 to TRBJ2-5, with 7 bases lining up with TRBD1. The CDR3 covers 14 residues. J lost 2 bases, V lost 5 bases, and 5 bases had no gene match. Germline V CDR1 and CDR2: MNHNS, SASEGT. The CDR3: CASSWDSRQETQYF. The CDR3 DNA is TGTGCCAGCAGTTGGGACAGCCGTCAAGAGACCCAGTACTTC.

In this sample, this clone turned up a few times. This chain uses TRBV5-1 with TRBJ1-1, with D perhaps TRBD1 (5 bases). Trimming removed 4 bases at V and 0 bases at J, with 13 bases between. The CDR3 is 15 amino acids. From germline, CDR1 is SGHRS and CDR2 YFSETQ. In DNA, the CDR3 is TGCGCCAGCAGCCTATTCGACAGTATGAACACTGAAGCTTTCTTT. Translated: CASSLFDSMNTEAFF.

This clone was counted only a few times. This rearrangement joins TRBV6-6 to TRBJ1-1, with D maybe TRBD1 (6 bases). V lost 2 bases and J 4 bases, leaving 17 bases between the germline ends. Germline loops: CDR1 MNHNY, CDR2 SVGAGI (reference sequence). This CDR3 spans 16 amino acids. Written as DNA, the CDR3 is TGTGCCAGCAGTTACCCGAGGGGGGAGTCGGTCACTGAAGCTTTCTTT. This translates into CASSYPRGESVTEAFF.

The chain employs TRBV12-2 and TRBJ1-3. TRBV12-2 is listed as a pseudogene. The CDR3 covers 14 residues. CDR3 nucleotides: TGTGCAAGTCGCTTAAGGGAAACTGGAAACACCATATATTTT. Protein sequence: CASRLRETGNTIYF.

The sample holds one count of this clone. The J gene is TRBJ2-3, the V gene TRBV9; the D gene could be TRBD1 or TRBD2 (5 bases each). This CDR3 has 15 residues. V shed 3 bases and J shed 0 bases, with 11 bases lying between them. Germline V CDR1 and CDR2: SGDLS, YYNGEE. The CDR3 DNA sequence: TGTGCCAGCAGCGGTTGGGACGGGAGCACAGATACGCAGTATTTT. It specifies CASSGWDGSTDTQYF.

The CDR3 DNA is TGTGCCAGCAGTCCCTCAGGGGGGGCACTACTCCGCACAGATACGCAGTATTTT. This gives the protein CASSPSGGALLRTDTQYF. V and J are TRBV11-2 and TRBJ2-3; D possibly uses TRBD1 or TRBD2 (7 bases each). V gave up 6 bases and J gave up 1 base, with 23 bases separating them. CDR1 SGHAT and CDR2 FQNNGV come from the germline V gene. The CDR3 covers 18 residues.

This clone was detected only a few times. In DNA form, the CDR3 reads TGTGCCAGCAGTGAATCAGGGAACTATGGCTACACCTTC. Its protein is CASSESGNYGYTF. This chain connects TRBV6-1 to TRBJ1-2; a possible D gene is TRBD1 (5 bases). The CDR3 totals 13 residues. Per the germline V gene, CDR1 is MNHNS and CDR2 is SASEGT. V lost 2 bases, J lost 2 bases, and 6 bases lay in between.

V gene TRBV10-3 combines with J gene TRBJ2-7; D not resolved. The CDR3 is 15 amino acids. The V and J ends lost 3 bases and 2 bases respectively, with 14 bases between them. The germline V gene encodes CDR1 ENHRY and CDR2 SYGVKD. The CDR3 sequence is CAISDTDPRPYEQYF. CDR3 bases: TGTGCCATCAGTGATACTGACCCTCGCCCCTACGAGCAGTACTTC.

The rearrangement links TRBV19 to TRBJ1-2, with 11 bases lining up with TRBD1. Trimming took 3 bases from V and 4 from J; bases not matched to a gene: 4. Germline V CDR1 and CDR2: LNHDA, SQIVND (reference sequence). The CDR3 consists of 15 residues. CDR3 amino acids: CASSIPGQGAYGYTF. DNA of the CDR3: TGTGCCAGTAGTATCCCCGGACAGGGGGCCTATGGCTACACCTTC. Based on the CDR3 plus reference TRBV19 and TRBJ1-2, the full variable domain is DGGITQSPKYLFRKEGQNVTLSCEQNLNHDAMYWYRQDPGQGLRLIYYSQIVNDFQKGDIAEGYSVSREKKESFPLTVTSAQKNPTAFYLCASSIPGQGAYGYTFGSGTRLTVV.

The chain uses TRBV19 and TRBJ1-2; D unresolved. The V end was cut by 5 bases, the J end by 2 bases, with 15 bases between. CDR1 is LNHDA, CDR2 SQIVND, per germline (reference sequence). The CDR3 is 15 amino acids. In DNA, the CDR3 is TGTGCCAGTAGTGAAAGGGCCACTGGGAACTATGGCTACACCTTC. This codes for CASSERATGNYGYTF.

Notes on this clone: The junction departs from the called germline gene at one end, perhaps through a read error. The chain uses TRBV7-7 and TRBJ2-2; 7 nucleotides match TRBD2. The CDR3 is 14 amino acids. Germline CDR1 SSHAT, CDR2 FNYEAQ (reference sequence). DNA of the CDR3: TGTGCTAGCAGCCTGGGACTATACACCGGGGAGCTGTTTTTT. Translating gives CASSLGLYTGELFF.

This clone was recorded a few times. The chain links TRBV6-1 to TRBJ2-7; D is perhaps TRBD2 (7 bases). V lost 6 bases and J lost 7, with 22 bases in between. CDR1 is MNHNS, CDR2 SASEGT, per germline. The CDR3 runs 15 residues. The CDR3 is CASSRDAGAPGEQYF. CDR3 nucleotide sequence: TGTGCCAGCAGCCGCGACGCGGGGGCGCCAGGAGAGCAGTACTTC.

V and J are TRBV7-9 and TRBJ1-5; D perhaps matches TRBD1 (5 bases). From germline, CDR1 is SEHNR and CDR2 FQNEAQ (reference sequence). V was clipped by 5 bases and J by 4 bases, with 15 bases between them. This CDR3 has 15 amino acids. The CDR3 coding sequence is TGTGCCAGCAGCCGGGGGGACGGGAGAAATCAGCCCCAGCATTTT. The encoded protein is CASSRGDGRNQPQHF.

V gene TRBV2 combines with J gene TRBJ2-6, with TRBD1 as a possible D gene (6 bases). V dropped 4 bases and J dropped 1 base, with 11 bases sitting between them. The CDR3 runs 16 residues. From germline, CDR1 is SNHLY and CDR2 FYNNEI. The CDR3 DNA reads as TGTGCCAGCAGTGGAATTACAGGGTCTGGGGCCAACGTCCTGACTTTC. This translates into CASSGITGSGANVLTF.

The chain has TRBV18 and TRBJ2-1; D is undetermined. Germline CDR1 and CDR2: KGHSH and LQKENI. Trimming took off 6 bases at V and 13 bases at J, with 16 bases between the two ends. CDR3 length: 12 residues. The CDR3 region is CASSPSIPSQFF. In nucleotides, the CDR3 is TGTGCCAGCTCCCCCAGCATTCCAAGTCAGTTCTTC. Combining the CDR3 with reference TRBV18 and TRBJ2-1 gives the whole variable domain NAGVMQNPRHLVRRRGQEARLRCSPMKGHSHVYWYRQLPEEGLKFMVYLQKENIIDESGMPKERFSAEFPKEGPSILRIQQVVRGDSAAYFCASSPSIPSQFFGPGTRLTVL.

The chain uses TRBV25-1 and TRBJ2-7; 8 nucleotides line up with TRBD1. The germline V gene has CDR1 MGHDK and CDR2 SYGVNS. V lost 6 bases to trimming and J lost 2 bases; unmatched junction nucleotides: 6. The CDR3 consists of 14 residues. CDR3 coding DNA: TGTGCCAGCAGGGCTGAACAGGGGGCCTACGAGCAGTACTTC. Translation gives CASRAEQGAYEQYF.

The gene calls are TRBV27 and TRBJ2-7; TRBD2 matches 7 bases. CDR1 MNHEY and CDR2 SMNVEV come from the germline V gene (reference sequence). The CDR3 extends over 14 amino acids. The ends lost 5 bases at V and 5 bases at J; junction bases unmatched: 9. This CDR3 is CASSSRSAGDEQYF. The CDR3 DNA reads TGTGCCAGCAGTAGCCGCTCCGCGGGAGACGAGCAGTACTTC.

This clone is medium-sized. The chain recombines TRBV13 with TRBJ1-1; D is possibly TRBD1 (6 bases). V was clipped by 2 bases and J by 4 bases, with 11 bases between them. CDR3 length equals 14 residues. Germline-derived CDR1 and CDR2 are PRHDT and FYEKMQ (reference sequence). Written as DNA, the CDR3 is TGTGCCAGCAGCTTAAGGACAGTGGCCACTGAAGCTTTCTTT. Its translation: CASSLRTVATEAFF.

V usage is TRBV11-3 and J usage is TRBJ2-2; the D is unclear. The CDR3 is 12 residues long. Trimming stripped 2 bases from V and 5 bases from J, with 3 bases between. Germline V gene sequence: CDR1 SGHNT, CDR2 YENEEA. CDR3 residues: CASSLITGELFF. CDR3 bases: TGTGCCAGCAGCTTAATAACCGGGGAGCTGTTTTTT. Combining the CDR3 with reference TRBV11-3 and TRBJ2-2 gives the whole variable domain EAGVVQSPRYKIIEKKQPVAFWCNPISGHNTLYWYLQNLGQGPELLIRYENEEAVDDSQLPKDRFSAERLKGVDSTLKIQPAELGDSAVYLCASSLITGELFFGEGSRLTVL.

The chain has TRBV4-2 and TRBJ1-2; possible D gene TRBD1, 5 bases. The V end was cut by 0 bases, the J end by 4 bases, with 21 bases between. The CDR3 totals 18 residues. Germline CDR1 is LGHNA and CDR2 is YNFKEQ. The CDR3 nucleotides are TGTGCCAGCAGCCAAGATCGCCTCCAGGCAGGGCGCAGCTATGGCTACACCTTC. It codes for CASSQDRLQAGRSYGYTF.